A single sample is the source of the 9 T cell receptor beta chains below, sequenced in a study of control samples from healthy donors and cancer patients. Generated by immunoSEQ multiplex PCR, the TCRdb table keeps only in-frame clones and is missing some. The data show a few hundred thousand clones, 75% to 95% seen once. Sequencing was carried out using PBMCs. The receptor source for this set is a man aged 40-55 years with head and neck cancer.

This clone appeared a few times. CDR3 sequence: CASSDAGTVTPGYTF. The CDR3 nucleotides read TGTGCCAGCAGTGACGCCGGGACGGTTACCCCTGGCTACACCTTC. V gene TRBV6-1 combines with J gene TRBJ1-2; TRBD1 is a possible D gene (5 bases). V dropped 3 bases and J dropped 7 bases, with 18 bases sitting between them. The length of the CDR3 is 15 residues. The germline V gene encodes CDR1 MNHNS and CDR2 SASEGT.

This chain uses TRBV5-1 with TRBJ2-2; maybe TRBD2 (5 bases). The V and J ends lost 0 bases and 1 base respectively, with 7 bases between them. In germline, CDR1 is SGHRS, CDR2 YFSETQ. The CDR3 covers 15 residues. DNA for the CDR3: TGCGCCAGCAGCTTGGCTAGCAGGAACACCGGGGAGCTGTTTTTT. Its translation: CASSLASRNTGELFF.

This CDR3 reads CASSSYGTGRKSNQPQHF. CDR3 sequence (DNA): TGTGCCAGCAGCTCCTACGGGACAGGGCGGAAGAGCAATCAGCCCCAGCATTTT. The chain is built from TRBV5-7 and TRBJ1-5; 9 bases align to TRBD1. TRBV5-7 is known as an ORF, though its function is uncertain. Trimming cost V 3 bases and J 1 base; bases outside gene matches: 11. The CDR3 loop spans 18 amino acids.

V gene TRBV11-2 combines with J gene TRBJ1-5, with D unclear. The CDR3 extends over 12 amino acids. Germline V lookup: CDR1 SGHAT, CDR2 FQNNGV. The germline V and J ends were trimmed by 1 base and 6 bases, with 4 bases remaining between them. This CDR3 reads CASSLVGQPQHF. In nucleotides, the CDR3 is TGTGCCAGCAGCTTAGTCGGTCAGCCCCAGCATTTT.

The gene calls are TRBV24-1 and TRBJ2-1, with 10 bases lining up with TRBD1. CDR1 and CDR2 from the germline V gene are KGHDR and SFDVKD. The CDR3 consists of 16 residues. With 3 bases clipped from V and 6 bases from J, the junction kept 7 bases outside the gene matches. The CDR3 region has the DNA TGTGCCACCAGTGATCCACGACAGGGGGCGGGCAATGAGCAGTTCTTC. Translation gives CATSDPRQGAGNEQFF.

The CDR3 here is CASSEGETELYGYTF. In DNA form, the CDR3 reads TGTGCCAGCAGCGAGGGGGAGACGGAGCTGTATGGCTACACCTTC. The chain has TRBV7-9 and TRBJ1-2; weak D call: TRBD1 (6 bases). V was cut by 5 bases and J by 5 bases, with 18 bases left in between. The CDR3 length is 15 residues. Germline values: CDR1 SEHNR, CDR2 FQNEAQ (reference sequence).

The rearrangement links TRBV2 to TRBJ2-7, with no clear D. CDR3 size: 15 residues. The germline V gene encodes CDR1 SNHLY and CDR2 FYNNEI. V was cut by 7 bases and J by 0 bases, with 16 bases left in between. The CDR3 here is CASTAQVLSSYEQYF. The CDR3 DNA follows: TGTGCCAGCACGGCGCAGGTCCTAAGCTCCTACGAGCAGTACTTC.

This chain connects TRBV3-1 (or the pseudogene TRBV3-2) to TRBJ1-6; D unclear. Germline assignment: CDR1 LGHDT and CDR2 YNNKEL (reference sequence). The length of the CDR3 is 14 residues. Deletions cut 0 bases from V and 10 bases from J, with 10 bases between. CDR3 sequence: CASSQELRLSPLHF. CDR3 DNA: TGTGCCAGCAGCCAAGAATTGCGTCTCTCACCCCTCCACTTT.

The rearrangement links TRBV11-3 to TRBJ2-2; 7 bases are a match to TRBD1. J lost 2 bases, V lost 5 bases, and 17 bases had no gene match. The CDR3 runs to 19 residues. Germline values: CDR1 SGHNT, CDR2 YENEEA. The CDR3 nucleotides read TGTGCCAGCAGCGCCCCAGGGGCAGGGGGTCCTATAAACACCGGGGAGCTGTTTTTT. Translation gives CASSAPGAGGPINTGELFF.